The next 30 T cell receptor beta chains were all read from a single sample in a study of blood T cell repertoires in COVID-19. Method: immunoSEQ multiplex PCR; TCRdb's copy keeps in-frame clones and lacks some. The sample holds roughly 340,000 clones, about nine tenths seen once. Source material: peripheral blood. All receptors come from a woman between 65 and 79 years old with COVID-19, enrolled during active disease.

This chain connects TRBV19 to TRBJ2-7; D is unclear. Trimming left V 4 bases short and J 0 bases short, with 10 bases between. This CDR3 comprises 14 residues. Germline values: CDR1 LNHDA, CDR2 SQIVND (reference sequence). The CDR3 reads CASSTTLSSYEQYF. CDR3 sequence (DNA): TGTGCCAGTAGTACGACTTTAAGCTCCTACGAGCAGTACTTC.

The genes are TRBV12-5 and TRBJ1-1; D is perhaps TRBD1 (5 bases). The CDR3 is 13 residues long. Germline V gene lookup returns CDR1 LGHNT and CDR2 FRNRAP. The V end lost 6 bases, the J end lost 5 bases, and 13 bases lay between the germline ends. CDR3: CASGFEEGTEAFF. CDR3 sequence (DNA): TGTGCTAGTGGATTTGAGGAGGGGACTGAAGCTTTCTTT. The complete variable domain, with remaining parts taken from reference TRBV12-5 and TRBJ1-1, reads DARVTQTPRHKVTEMGQEVTMRCQPILGHNTVFWYRQTMMQGLELLAYFRNRAPLDDSGMPKDRFSAEMPDATLATLKIQPSEPRDSAVYFCASGFEEGTEAFFGQGTRLTVV.

The V call is TRBV5-1, the J call TRBJ1-2; 9 bases map to TRBD1. CDR3 length: 13 amino acids. Looked up from germline, CDR1 is SGHRS and CDR2 is YFSETQ. Unmatched junction bases numbered 1, after V lost 0 bases and J lost 7 bases. The CDR3 DNA reads TGCGCCAGCAGCTTGGGGACAGGGGTTGGCTACACCTTC. Residues: CASSLGTGVGYTF.

The chain has TRBV7-3 and TRBJ1-1; 7 bases are shared with TRBD1. The V gene end was trimmed by 5 bases and the J gene end by 1 base; junction bases not matched to a gene: 13. The CDR3 consists of 17 residues. Germline V gives CDR1 SGHTA, CDR2 FQGTGA. The CDR3 reads CASSPTYLRQGNTEAFF. As DNA, the CDR3 is TGTGCCAGCAGCCCAACGTATCTTAGACAGGGGAACACTGAAGCTTTCTTT. The full variable domain, with the rest looked up from reference TRBV7-3 and TRBJ1-1, is GAGVSQTPSNKVTEKGKYVELRCDPISGHTALYWYRQSLGQGPEFLIYFQGTGAADDSGLPNDRFFAVRPEGSVSTLKIQRTERGDSAVYLCASSPTYLRQGNTEAFFGQGTRLTVV.

The gene calls are TRBV28 and TRBJ1-2; D is perhaps TRBD1 (5 bases). The CDR3 has 13 residues. With 2 bases removed from V and 6 bases from J, the gap between germline ends came to 10 bases. CDR1 is MDHEN and CDR2 is SYDVKM in the germline V gene. CDR3 coding DNA: TGTGCCAGCAGTTTAGGTGGAGGGGATGGCTACACCTTC. It is translated as CASSLGGGDGYTF.

V gene TRBV4-1 combines with J gene TRBJ2-5, with D uncertain. With 2 bases removed from V and 2 bases from J, the gap between germline ends came to 6 bases. CDR3 length: 13 residues. Germline loops: CDR1 MGHRA, CDR2 YSYEKL. CDR3 loop: CASSQWRQETQYF. As DNA, the CDR3 is TGCGCCAGCAGCCAATGGAGACAAGAGACCCAGTACTTC.

The chain has TRBV4-1 and TRBJ2-1; 8 bases match TRBD2. Per the germline V gene, CDR1 is MGHRA and CDR2 is YSYEKL. Trimming took 0 bases from V and 4 from J; bases not matched to a gene: 5. The CDR3 contains 16 residues. CDR3 in amino acids: CASSQEGLGPYNEQFF. The CDR3 DNA sequence: TGCGCCAGCAGCCAAGAGGGACTAGGCCCTTACAATGAGCAGTTCTTC.

The V gene is TRBV7-2, the J gene TRBJ2-7, with a possible D match to TRBD2 (6 bases). The CDR3 loop spans 15 amino acids. Germline lookup yields CDR1 SGHTA and CDR2 FQGNSA. The V end lost 1 base, the J end lost 4 bases, and 14 bases lay between the germline ends. The CDR3 region is CASSLDLTSPYEQYF. For the CDR3, the DNA is TGTGCCAGCAGCTTAGACTTAACTAGCCCTTACGAGCAGTACTTC.

The chain recombines TRBV5-6 with TRBJ2-3; TRBD1 is a possible D gene (5 bases). This CDR3 region has 13 residues. In germline, CDR1 is SGHDT, CDR2 YYEEEE. Trimming took 2 bases from V and 3 from J, leaving 7 bases between them. The chain's CDR3 is CASSFYRTDTQYF. The CDR3 nucleotides read TGTGCCAGCAGCTTTTACAGGACAGATACGCAGTATTTT.

CDR3 sequence: CASSLGQGITDTQYF. The DNA of the CDR3 is TGTGCCAGCAGCCTAGGACAGGGGATCACAGATACGCAGTATTTT. The chain has TRBV7-2 and TRBJ2-3; the match to TRBD1 covers 9 bases. The ends lost 5 bases at V and 2 bases at J; junction bases unmatched: 5. The germline V gene encodes CDR1 SGHTA and CDR2 FQGNSA. CDR3 size: 15 residues.

On this clone itself: Other nucleotide sequences in the sample specify the same CDR3. The chain has TRBV3-1 (or the pseudogene TRBV3-2) and TRBJ2-5; D call uncertain. The CDR3 has 12 amino acids. CDR1 and CDR2 (germline): LGHDT, YNNKEL (reference sequence). Trimming took 1 base from V and 5 from J, leaving 5 bases between them. The CDR3, as DNA: TGTGCCAGCAGCCAAGTCCGGGAGACCCAGTACTTC. Translating gives CASSQVRETQYF.

This chain joins TRBV7-8 and TRBJ2-7; TRBD1 is a possible D gene (5 bases). From germline, CDR1 is SGHVS and CDR2 FQNEAQ. Between the trimmed V and J ends, which lost 4 bases and 4 bases, there was a span of 14 bases. This CDR3 contains 14 residues. CDR3 loop: CASSWWGGNYEQYF. DNA for the CDR3: TGTGCCAGCAGCTGGTGGGGCGGAAATTACGAGCAGTACTTC.

The chain links TRBV18 to TRBJ1-1; D not resolved. V lost 0 bases and J lost 7, with 9 bases in between. The CDR3 is 13 residues long. Germline loops: CDR1 KGHSH, CDR2 LQKENI. CDR3 DNA sequence: TGTGCCAGCTCACCACCGGCTGTAAGTGAAGCTTTCTTT. The encoded protein is CASSPPAVSEAFF.

In this sample, this clone turned up a few times. The V call is TRBV7-3, the J call TRBJ2-3, with 7 bases fitting TRBD2. The CDR3 loop spans 15 amino acids. Germline V gives CDR1 SGHTA, CDR2 FQGTGA. V trimming: 3 bases; J trimming: 2 bases; junction bases outside the gene matches: 5. The CDR3 loop is CASSFAGVPTDTQYF. In DNA, the CDR3 is TGTGCCAGCAGCTTTGCGGGAGTCCCCACAGATACGCAGTATTTT.

V gene TRBV7-8 combines with J gene TRBJ1-2, with 8 bases identical to TRBD1. The CDR3 has 15 amino acids. Unmatched junction bases numbered 13, after V lost 5 bases and J lost 8 bases. CDR1 and CDR2 (germline): SGHVS, FQNEAQ. The CDR3 sequence: CASSRAQGGGDGYTF. In nucleotides, the CDR3 is TGTGCCAGCAGCCGAGCACAGGGGGGTGGCGACGGCTACACCTTC.

V and J are TRBV7-9 and TRBJ2-7; 7 nucleotides line up with TRBD2. Germline assignment: CDR1 SEHNR and CDR2 FQNEAQ (reference sequence). The CDR3 length is 13 residues. Unmatched junction bases numbered 2, after V lost 1 base and J lost 5 bases. CDR3 protein: CASSLGAGDEQYF. DNA for the CDR3: TGTGCCAGCAGCTTAGGTGCGGGAGACGAGCAGTACTTC.

This clone occurred a few times. This chain uses TRBV5-1 with TRBJ2-1; 10 nucleotides match TRBD1. The germline V gene encodes CDR1 SGHRS and CDR2 YFSETQ. The CDR3 totals 16 residues. V dropped 0 bases and J dropped 7; count of bases not matched to a gene: 7. CDR3 sequence reads: CASSLAPGQGKNEQFF. The CDR3 region has the DNA TGCGCCAGCAGCTTGGCCCCGGGACAGGGGAAGAATGAGCAGTTCTTC.

The chain is built from TRBV9 and TRBJ2-4; D possibly corresponds to TRBD2 (5 bases). The ends were cut back, 1 base at V and 7 bases at J, with 12 bases in the middle. The CDR3 is 14 amino acids. Germline V CDR1 and CDR2: SGDLS, YYNGEE. In nucleotides, the CDR3 is TGTGCCAGCAGCGTACTCCGGGAATCGAACATTCAGTACTTC. This codes for CASSVLRESNIQYF.

The V and J genes are TRBV2 and TRBJ1-5; TRBD1 matches at 10 bases. V lost 3 bases, J lost 11 bases, and 13 bases stayed unmatched. The CDR3 spans 16 residues. In germline, CDR1 is SNHLY, CDR2 FYNNEI. The CDR3 DNA follows: TGTGCCAGCAGTGAGGCAGGGGGACAGGGGAGAGGGACCCAGCATTTT. Its translation is CASSEAGGQGRGTQHF.

The CDR3 DNA reads as TGTGCCATCAACCAGGGGCTAGGGAATTCACCCCTCCACTTT. It encodes CAINQGLGNSPLHF. The chain employs TRBV10-3 and TRBJ1-6; a possible D gene is TRBD1 (6 bases). The V gene lost 7 bases and the J gene lost 7 bases, with 14 bases spanning the gap. Germline loops: CDR1 ENHRY, CDR2 SYGVKD. This CDR3 comprises 14 residues.

The chain is built from TRBV19 and TRBJ1-1, with D perhaps TRBD1 (6 bases). The CDR3 runs 15 residues. The germline V gene encodes CDR1 LNHDA and CDR2 SQIVND (reference sequence). V was trimmed by 3 bases and J by 8 bases, leaving 19 bases between them. The CDR3, as DNA: TGTGCCAGTAGTATGGACAGTGTGAACACTGTAGAAGCTTTCTTT. Protein: CASSMDSVNTVEAFF.

The chain carries TRBV5-1 and TRBJ1-2; TRBD1 matches at 8 bases. CDR3 length equals 14 residues. CDR1 SGHRS and CDR2 YFSETQ come from the germline V gene. V lost 3 bases, J lost 4 bases, and 5 bases stayed unmatched. CDR3 amino acids: CASSYGTGSYGYTF. The CDR3 nucleotides read TGCGCCAGCAGCTACGGGACAGGAAGCTATGGCTACACCTTC.

This chain joins TRBV2 and TRBJ1-3, with TRBD1 matching 8 bases. The CDR3 extends over 14 amino acids. CDR1 is SNHLY, CDR2 FYNNEI, per germline. V lost 4 bases, J lost 8 bases, and 7 bases stayed unmatched. CDR3 region: CASSGFGTGYTIYF. CDR3 bases: TGTGCCAGCAGTGGGTTTGGGACAGGATACACCATATATTTT.

This clone was seen more than once but under ten times. The chain has TRBV7-2 and TRBJ2-7; TRBD2 might be the D (5 bases). Trimming removed 5 bases from V and 10 bases from J, with 21 bases in between. The CDR3 contains 14 residues. Per the germline V gene, CDR1 is SGHTA and CDR2 is FQGNSA. The CDR3 protein is CASSPDGEPPLQYF. In DNA, the CDR3 is TGTGCCAGCAGCCCTGACGGGGAGCCTCCTCTCCAGTACTTC.

The V call is TRBV6-5, the J call TRBJ2-7; D may be TRBD2 (5 bases). V lost 2 bases, J lost 0 bases, and 14 bases lay in between. This CDR3 is built from 16 residues. Germline loops: CDR1 MNHEY, CDR2 SVGAGI. CDR3 bases: TGTGCCAGCAGTTACCTCCCCGAGGGCAGCTCCTACGAGCAGTACTTC. Translated, it gives CASSYLPEGSSYEQYF.

The chain has TRBV4-1 and TRBJ1-2, with TRBD1 matching over 9 bases. The CDR3 totals 15 residues. V was pared by 3 bases and J by 4 bases, with 6 bases of the junction left unmatched. Looked up from germline, CDR1 is MGHRA and CDR2 is YSYEKL. The CDR3 coding sequence is TGCGCCAGCAGCCAGGGACAGGGTCCACTCTATGGCTACACCTTC. This gives the protein CASSQGQGPLYGYTF.

This chain connects TRBV7-2 to TRBJ2-7; tentatively, D is TRBD2 (5 bases). Germline values: CDR1 SGHTA, CDR2 FQGNSA. Deletions cut 5 bases from V and 6 bases from J, with 14 bases between. This CDR3 region has 13 residues. CDR3 amino acids: CASSPRVGVEQYF. In DNA, the CDR3 is TGTGCCAGCAGCCCCCGTGTCGGGGTCGAGCAGTACTTC.

V usage is TRBV30 and J usage is TRBJ1-2; TRBD1 might be the D (5 bases). Between the trimmed V and J ends, which lost 0 bases and 6 bases, there was a span of 17 bases. The CDR3 spans 15 residues. Per germline, CDR1 GTSNPN and CDR2 SVGIG (reference sequence). CDR3 nucleotides: TGTGCCTGGAGTGTACAAGACAGAATCTTGAATGGCTACACCTTC. It codes for CAWSVQDRILNGYTF.

This sequence joins TRBV27 and TRBJ2-1; D is perhaps TRBD2 (5 bases). The CDR3 length is 13 residues. Germline lookup yields CDR1 MNHEY and CDR2 SMNVEV (reference sequence). V lost 2 bases and J lost 10, with 12 bases in between. The CDR3: CASSLGYGVEQFF. The DNA of the CDR3 is TGTGCCAGCAGTTTAGGGTACGGGGTAGAGCAGTTCTTC.

This clone was observed once. CDR3 nucleotides: TGTGCCAGCACCTGGGACAGGAATCAGCCCCAGCATTTT. It yields the protein CASTWDRNQPQHF. This chain links TRBV12-3 or TRBV12-4 with TRBJ1-5, with TRBD1 matching over 8 bases. The CDR3 covers 13 residues. V shed 7 bases, J shed 4 bases, and the junction held 3 bases outside the gene matches.